This T cell receptor (beta chain) was recorded in a study of blood T cell repertoires in COVID-19. Study context: Acute and convalescent COVID-19 specimens originated in the United States, Italy and Spain. T cells, B-cell-depleted T cells, or PBMCs supplied cDNA or gDNA.

The authors' processing: Cell counts per sample came from amplifying reference gene primers. This table comes from immunoSEQ multiplex PCR, and its TCRdb copy is limited to in-frame clones, with some not included. Clonal size and the V and J genes are those of that table, whereas D and trimming came from the DNA. This table has about 300,000 clones, around 89% appearing once. Sample: peripheral blood. The sequence derives from a man aged 35 to 55 with acute or convalescent COVID-19.

DNA of the CDR3: TGTGCCAGCGGGTCACAGGGATCCGCTAACTATGGCTACACCTTC. This sequence encodes CASGSQGSANYGYTF. This chain connects TRBV7-9 to TRBJ1-2; a weak D match, TRBD1 (6 bases). Trimming cost V 8 bases and J 0 bases, with 16 bases left between them. CDR3 length: 15 amino acids. From germline, CDR1 is SEHNR and CDR2 FQNEAQ (reference sequence).